This TCR beta chain was observed in a study of control samples from healthy donors and cancer patients. Assay: immunoSEQ multiplex PCR; the TCRdb copy retains only in-frame clones and omits some. The data show approximately 70,000 clones, around 90% seen once. The sequenced sample was PBMCs. This receptor was taken from a man in his fifties or sixties with colorectal cancer.

The CDR3 here is CASSLGRGGGNQPQHF. CDR3 nucleotide sequence: TGCGCCAGCAGCTTGGGCAGGGGGGGTGGCAATCAGCCCCAGCATTTT. The J gene is TRBJ1-5, the V gene TRBV5-1; 7 nucleotides line up with TRBD1. The CDR3 runs to 16 residues. The V gene end was trimmed by 0 bases and the J gene end by 2 bases; junction bases not matched to a gene: 5. Germline V CDR1 and CDR2: SGHRS, YFSETQ.